This note documents a single TCR beta chain sequence. The germline gives CDR1 SGHNT, CDR2 YYREEE (reference sequence). The CDR3 loop spans 14 amino acids. The V end was cut by 3 bases, the J end by 5 bases, with 14 bases between. The assay was immunoSEQ multiplex PCR, and TCRdb's table has in-frame clones only and misses some. The profile covers fewer than 65,000 clones, with about 89% appearing a single time and approximately 5.2% taken by the ten largest. The data were obtained in a study of technical replicates of blood from several donors. The chain has TRBV5-4 and TRBJ1-1, with a possible D match to TRBD1 (5 bases). The origin of this receptor is a human donor in good health. Some clones in this sample may be carry-over from other donors' samples. The material sequenced was PBMCs. The CDR3 DNA reads TGTGCCAGCAGCTGGGGGGTGGGTGAGACTGAAGCTTTCTTT. Its translation is CASSWGVGETEAFF. The whole variable domain, filled in from reference TRBV5-4 and TRBJ1-1, reads ETGVTQSPTHLIKTRGQQVTLRCSSQSGHNTVSWYQQALGQGPQFIFQYYREEENGRGNFPPRFSGLQFPNYSSELNVNALELDDSALYLCASSWGVGETEAFFGQGTRLTVV.